This T cell receptor beta chain was retrieved from a study of blood T cell repertoires in COVID-19. Study-level information: COVID-19 samples from acute and convalescent phases originated in the United States, Italy and Spain. Nucleic acid was either cDNA or gDNA, and it came from T cells, B-cell-depleted T cells, or PBMCs.

Per the authors' pipeline: Amplification of reference gene primers provided the estimated nucleated cell counts. TCRdb's copy holds only in-frame clones and misses some; the assay was immunoSEQ multiplex PCR. V, J and clone size reflect that table, while D and trimming were determined from the DNA. The data contain roughly 200,000 clones, approximately 90% of them singletons. Germline V gene sequence: CDR1 MGHDK, CDR2 SYGVNS. V was pared by 3 bases and J by 7 bases, with 7 bases of the junction left unmatched. The CDR3 is 14 amino acids. This chain uses TRBV25-1 with TRBJ1-1; 8 bases are shared with TRBD1. The sequencing sample was made of peripheral blood. The TCR was taken from a man older than 75 with acute or convalescent COVID-19. In DNA form, the CDR3 reads TGTGCCAGCAGTGAGGAGCAGGGGGCGAATGAAGCTTTCTTT. Translating gives CASSEEQGANEAFF.